Only a few counts were recorded for the clone carrying this TCR beta chain. The entry originates in a study of blood T cell repertoires in COVID-19. Across the study: The samples span acute and convalescent COVID-19 from the United States, Italy and Spain. The cDNA or gDNA used as material had been derived from T cells, B-cell-depleted T cells, or PBMCs.

CDR1 is LGHNA, CDR2 YNFKEQ, per germline. The CDR3 loop spans 15 amino acids. V lost 3 bases and J lost 3; bases outside the gene matches: 4. Study processing details: Quantification of nucleated cells was approximated via reference gene primer amplification. Clones were read by immunoSEQ multiplex PCR, and TCRdb kept only the in-frame ones, dropping some. D and trimming were read from the DNA, whereas the V and J calls and clone size are those reported in that table. This table has about 75,000 clones, 88% appearing once. The sample was peripheral blood. The chain combines TRBV4-2 with TRBJ1-1; 10 bases align to TRBD1. The receptor was derived from a human donor in a cohort sampled during active COVID-19. The CDR3 loop reads CASSQAGQGDTEAFF. The CDR3 nucleotides are TGTGCCAGCAGCCAGGCTGGACAGGGGGACACTGAAGCTTTCTTT.